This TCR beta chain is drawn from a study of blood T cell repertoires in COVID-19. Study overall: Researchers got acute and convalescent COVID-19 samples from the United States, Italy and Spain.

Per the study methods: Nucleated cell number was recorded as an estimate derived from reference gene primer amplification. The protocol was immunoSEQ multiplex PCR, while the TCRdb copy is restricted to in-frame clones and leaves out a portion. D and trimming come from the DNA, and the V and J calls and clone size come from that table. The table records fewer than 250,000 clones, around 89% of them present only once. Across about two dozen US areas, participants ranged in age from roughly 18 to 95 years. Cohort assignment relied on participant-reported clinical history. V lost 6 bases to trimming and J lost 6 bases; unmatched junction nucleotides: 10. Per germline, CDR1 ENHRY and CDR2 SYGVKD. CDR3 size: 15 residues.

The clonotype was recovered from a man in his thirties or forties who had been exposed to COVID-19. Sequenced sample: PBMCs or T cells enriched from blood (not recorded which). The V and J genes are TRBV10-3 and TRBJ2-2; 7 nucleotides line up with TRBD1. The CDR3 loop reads CAISFTGDGAGELFF. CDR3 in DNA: TGTGCCATCAGCTTCACAGGGGACGGGGCCGGGGAGCTGTTTTTT.